A selection of T cell receptor beta chains follows, all from one sample in a study of blood T cell repertoires in COVID-19. Data came from immunoSEQ multiplex PCR; TCRdb stores just in-frame clones and leaves some out. The table includes over 350,000 clones, roughly nine tenths detected once. The material sequenced was PBMCs or T cells enriched from blood (not recorded which). Receptor source: a woman aged 18 to 35 with acute COVID-19. The CDR3 runs from the conserved cysteine through the conserved F or W. A D gene is named only where the DNA matches it firmly. Not every row has a clone size; where given, it reads once, few, many or a size class.

>TRBV5-1|TRBD2|NA|17|TRBJ2-4
TGCGCCAGCAGCCCTAAAAGCGGGGGGCCAGCCAAAAACATTCAGTACTTC
CASSPKSGGPAKNIQYF
>TRBV5-8|NA|NA|12|TRBJ1-3
TGTGCCAGCAGCCGTTTAGATAACACCATATATTTT
CASSRLDNTIYF
>TRBV10-3|TRBD1|NA|14|TRBJ2-5
TGTGCCATCAGACCAGGGACAGGGGGCGAGACCCAGTACTTC
CAIRPGTGGETQYF
>TRBV10-1|TRBD1|NA|13|TRBJ2-7
TGCGCCAGCAGTGAGACAGGGGGCTACGAGCAGTACTTC
CASSETGGYEQYF
>TRBV7-9|NA|NA|11|TRBJ1-6
TGTGCCAGCAGTCGTGATTCACCCCTCCACTTT
CASSRDSPLHF
>TRBV5-4|TRBD1|NA|15|TRBJ2-7
TGTGCCAGCAGCTCGGGAGGACAGGGGTCAGACGAGCAGTACTTC
CASSSGGQGSDEQYF
>TRBV30|TRBD2|once|15|TRBJ2-1
TGTGCCTGGAGCGAACCGGGACTAGCGGGCTATGAGCAGTTCTTC
CAWSEPGLAGYEQFF
>TRBV9|NA|NA|15|TRBJ1-4
TGTGCCAGCAGCTCCCAACCTACAACTAATGAAAAACTGTTTTTT
CASSSQPTTNEKLFF
>TRBV7-2|NA|NA|13|TRBJ1-2
TGTGCCAGCAGCCCCGGACAGAGCTATGGCTACACCTTC
CASSPGQSYGYTF
>TRBV10-3|NA|once|11|TRBJ2-1
TGTGCCATCAGTGAGTCGCGTGAGCAGTTCTTC
CAISESREQFF
>TRBV25-1|NA|few|13|TRBJ1-2
TGTGCCAGCAGCCCTAGCGAGATCTATGGCTACACCTTC
CASSPSEIYGYTF
>TRBV3-1/TRBV3-2|NA|many|12|TRBJ2-7
TGTGCCAGCAGCCAAGACAGTTACGAGCAGTACTTC
CASSQDSYEQYF
>TRBV5-6|NA|once|16|TRBJ2-7
TGTGCCAGCAGCCCGAATACTGGAGGGCGGCCCTACGAGCAGTACTTC
CASSPNTGGRPYEQYF
>TRBV29-1|NA|NA|14|TRBJ1-1
TGCAGCGTTGTGGGGGACTGGGAAGGCACTGAAGCTTTCTTT
CSVVGDWEGTEAFF
>TRBV4-1|NA|NA|13|TRBJ1-4
TGCGCCAGCAGCCTGAGGGGGAATGAAAAACTGTTTTTT
CASSLRGNEKLFF
>TRBV4-1|NA|NA|15|TRBJ2-7
TGCGCCAGCAGCCAAGGATCCTCTGACTACTACGAGCAGTACTTC
CASSQGSSDYYEQYF
>TRBV19|NA|once|13|TRBJ1-1
TGTGCCAGTAGGTTGACACCGAACACTGAAGCTTTCTTT
CASRLTPNTEAFF
>TRBV9|NA|NA|17|TRBJ1-1
TGTGCCAGCAGCGTAGACGGGCAGGGGCCGGGGGGGACTGAAGCTTTCTTT
CASSVDGQGPGGTEAFF
>TRBV4-1|NA|NA|15|TRBJ2-1
TGCGCCAGCAGCCAAGCAACTGGGGCCGGCAATGAGCAGTTCTTC
CASSQATGAGNEQFF
>TRBV10-2|NA|few|15|TRBJ2-2
TGCGCCAGCAGTGAGACGGGAGCCAACACCGGGGAGCTGTTTTTT
CASSETGANTGELFF
>TRBV12-3/TRBV12-4|NA|NA|13|TRBJ1-5
TGTGCCAGCAGTTCGGGGGGCAATCAGCCCCAGCATTTT
CASSSGGNQPQHF
>TRBV5-6|TRBD2|NA|14|TRBJ2-3
TGTGCCAGCAGCATCGGACTAGCGGAAGATACGCAGTATTTT
CASSIGLAEDTQYF
>TRBV5-1|NA|few|13|TRBJ1-5
TGCGCCAGCAGCTTAGGGGCGGATCAGCCCCAGCATTTT
CASSLGADQPQHF
>TRBV27|NA|few|15|TRBJ1-5
TGTGCCAGCAGTTTGAGGTCTTATAGCAATCAGCCCCAGCATTTT
CASSLRSYSNQPQHF
>TRBV10-2|NA|NA|13|TRBJ1-5
TGCGCCAGCTGGGGGGAAAGCAATCAGCCCCAGCATTTT
CASWGESNQPQHF
>TRBV29-1|TRBD1|NA|15|TRBJ2-2
TGCAGCGTTTTAACCCGGGACAGGGCGACCGGGGAGCTGTTTTTT
CSVLTRDRATGELFF
>TRBV28|NA|NA|13|TRBJ2-4
TGTGCCAGCAGTTGGCGGGCCAAAAACATTCAGTACTTC
CASSWRAKNIQYF
>TRBV7-6|NA|NA|15|TRBJ1-1
TGTGCCAGCAGCTCCTCAGCAGGCCCGAACACTGAAGCTTTCTTT
CASSSSAGPNTEAFF
>TRBV7-3|TRBD2|NA|15|TRBJ2-3
TGTGCCAGCAGCCGGACTAGCGGGGGGGCAGATACGCAGTATTTT
CASSRTSGGADTQYF
>TRBV10-2|NA|NA|17|TRBJ1-5
TGCGCCAGCAGTGAGTCGCGACAGTTTTATAGCAATCAGCCCCAGCATTTT
CASSESRQFYSNQPQHF
>TRBV28|TRBD1|NA|14|TRBJ1-5
TGTGCCAGCACACGACAGGGGGCGCGTCAGCCCCAGCATTTT
CASTRQGARQPQHF
>TRBV28|TRBD1|NA|15|TRBJ2-3
TGTGCCAGCAGTTTTGGGACAGGGGTATCAGATACGCAGTATTTT
CASSFGTGVSDTQYF
>TRBV25-1|NA|NA|16|TRBJ1-3
TGTGCCAGCAGTGATAATTGGGACTTCTCTGGAAACACCATATATTTT
CASSDNWDFSGNTIYF
>TRBV6-1|NA|NA|18|TRBJ1-3
TGTGCCAGCAGTGTGACAGGACGACCACCTATCTCTGGAAACACCATATATTTT
CASSVTGRPPISGNTIYF
>TRBV18|NA|few|14|TRBJ2-2
TGTGCCAGCTCACCCACACCCGGACTAGGGGAGCTGTTTTTT
CASSPTPGLGELFF
>TRBV5-5|NA|NA|14|TRBJ2-3
TGTGCCAGCAGCTTCCTCACAGGGTCGGATACGCAGTATTTT
CASSFLTGSDTQYF
>TRBV30|NA|few|12|TRBJ1-4
TGTGCCTGGAGTCAACCAGGGTTTAGCCTGTTTTTT
CAWSQPGFSLFF